Listed below are T cell receptor beta chains from one sample, sequenced in a study of breast tumors, draining lymph nodes, adjacent tissues. TCRdb analysed the multiplex PCR reads with MiXCR anew, one entry per CDR3 protein. Here the sample spans approximately 300,000 distinct CDR3 sequences, around 31% being singletons. The sequenced material came from axillary lymph node tissue. These receptor sequences come from a female donor with breast cancer. Some clones in this sample may be carry-over from other donors' samples. CDR3s include the opening cysteine and the closing phenylalanine or tryptophan. Fields, in order: V gene, D gene, clone size, CDR3 length, J gene, CDR3 protein, CDR3 DNA. The D gene is left open where the match is weak. Clone size is stated in some rows and not others, as once, few, many or a class when expanded.

>TRBV14|TRBD1|-|18|TRBJ2-1
CASSSSRGQGVSYNEQFF
TGTGCCAGCAGCTCAAGCCGAGGACAGGGTGTCTCCTACAATGAGCAGTTCTTC
>TRBV29-1|-|-|18|TRBJ2-3
CSVDASARTGTSTDTQYF
TGCAGCGTTGACGCCAGCGCCCGGACTGGAACTAGCACAGATACGCAGTATTTT
>TRBV7-2|-|many|15|TRBJ2-2
CASSPILGGTGELFF
TGTGCCAGCAGCCCTATCCTCGGTGGCACCGGGGAGCTGTTTTTT
>TRBV11-2|-|many|14|TRBJ2-7
CASSLVLGLGEQYF
TGTGCCAGCAGCTTAGTCTTGGGGCTCGGCGAGCAGTACTTC
>TRBV20-1|TRBD2|many|14|TRBJ2-5
CSANPLAGVETQYF
TGCAGTGCTAACCCCCTAGCGGGAGTTGAGACCCAGTACTTC
>TRBV2|-|-|13|TRBJ1-5
CASSEGDMKNQHF
TGTGCCAGCAGTGAAGGGGACATGAAAAACCAGCATTTT
>TRBV9|TRBD1|many|15|TRBJ1-5
CASSPTGGLYQPQHF
TGTGCCAGCAGCCCGACAGGGGGGCTTTATCAGCCCCAGCATTTT
>TRBV6-5|-|many|15|TRBJ1-6
CASSRTHPRNSPLHF
TGTGCCAGCAGCCGGACTCATCCAAGGAATTCACCCCTCCACTTT
>TRBV7-2|TRBD2|many|18|TRBJ2-1
CASSLGGPAGAAYNEQFF
TGTGCCAGCAGCTTAGGGGGTCCCGCGGGAGCGGCCTACAATGAGCAGTTCTTC
>TRBV10-1|-|many|12|TRBJ2-2
CASSDTSGELFF
TGCGCCAGCAGTGACACCTCCGGGGAGCTGTTTTTT
>TRBV11-3|-|many|12|TRBJ1-2
CASSLLNYGYTF
TGTGCCAGCAGCTTACTTAACTATGGCTACACCTTC
>TRBV7-8|TRBD2|few|14|TRBJ2-4
CASSLSAGMNIQYF
TGTGCCAGCAGCTTATCAGCGGGAATGAACATTCAGTACTTC
>TRBV7-8|TRBD1|many|16|TRBJ2-5
CASSLRRTGSQETQYF
TGTGCCAGCAGCTTGCGTCGGACAGGGTCGCAAGAGACCCAGTACTTC
>TRBV7-6|-|many|15|TRBJ2-7
CASSGEQGFWDEQYF
TGTGCCAGCAGCGGCGAACAGGGTTTCTGGGACGAGCAGTACTTC
>TRBV12-3/TRBV12-4|-|many|12|TRBJ2-7
CASSLTGSEQYF
TGTGCCAGCAGTTTGACCGGTTCCGAGCAGTACTTC
>TRBV20-1|-|many|16|TRBJ1-6
CSARSPHTVYNSPLHF
TGCAGTGCTAGGAGCCCTCACACGGTCTATAATTCACCCCTCCACTTT
>TRBV20-1|-|many|13|TRBJ1-3
CSTVRTAGNTIYF
TGCAGTACCGTTAGGACAGCTGGAAACACCATATATTTT
>TRBV6-2/TRBV6-3|TRBD1|-|22|TRBJ1-5
CASSYSAWSTGGWRTSNQPQHF
TGTGCCAGCAGTTACTCCGCGTGGTCGACAGGGGGCTGGAGGACGAGCAATCAGCCCCAGCATTTT
>TRBV29-1|TRBD1|-|14|TRBJ1-5
CSVSQGALFQPQHF
TGCAGCGTGAGCCAGGGGGCCCTTTTTCAGCCCCAGCATTTT
>TRBV20-1|-|-|13|TRBJ1-4
CSAKGGRTEKLFF
TGCAGTGCCAAGGGGGGCAGAACCGAAAAACTGTTTTTT
>TRBV7-9|-|many|19|TRBJ2-3
CASSPPSQLDGTQTDTQYF
TGTGCCAGCAGCCCCCCTAGTCAATTGGATGGCACTCAAACAGATACGCAGTATTTT
>TRBV6-2/TRBV6-3|-|-|15|TRBJ2-1
CASDLRRSRTVEQFF
TGTGCCAGCGACCTTCGGAGGAGTAGGACGGTCGAGCAGTTCTTC